This T cell receptor (beta chain) was recorded in a study of T cells in Graves' hyperthyroidism and ophthalmopathy. Study at large: Prior to any treatment, at the point of initial diagnosis, peripheral blood was collected. Study outcomes and limitations: Stable hyperthyroidism was separated from ophthalmopathy by a model based on 13 V-J features.

The table lists this clonotype with a few counts. What it recognizes is unknown. The V segment lost 0 bases and the J segment 5 bases; nucleotides outside the gene matches: 6. CDR3 size: 15 residues. From germline, CDR1 is SGHTA and CDR2 FQGTGA. The hyperthyroidism was newly diagnosed and had lasted under 2 months; the patients were aged 18 to 65. Uncontrolled infection, other autoimmune disease, pregnancy and lactation each barred patients from inclusion. RNA transcripts gave rise to amplified TCR beta CDR3 regions. The HTBI primer set served for first-round RT-PCR of the TCR CDR3. From the multiplex PCR reads, TCRdb called clonotypes with MiXCR, one entry per CDR3 protein. The table lists around 760,000 distinct CDR3 sequences, approximately 36% of them singletons, with around 30% in the top ten.

This chain joins TRBV7-3 and TRBJ1-1; 7 nucleotides match TRBD1. Sequencing was done on a sample of blood. This TCR derives from a woman between 40 and 55 years old with Graves' hyperthyroidism. CDR3 sequence: CASSLTDRENTEAFF. CDR3 DNA: TGTGCCAGCAGCTTAACCGACAGGGAGAATACTGAAGCTTTCTTT.